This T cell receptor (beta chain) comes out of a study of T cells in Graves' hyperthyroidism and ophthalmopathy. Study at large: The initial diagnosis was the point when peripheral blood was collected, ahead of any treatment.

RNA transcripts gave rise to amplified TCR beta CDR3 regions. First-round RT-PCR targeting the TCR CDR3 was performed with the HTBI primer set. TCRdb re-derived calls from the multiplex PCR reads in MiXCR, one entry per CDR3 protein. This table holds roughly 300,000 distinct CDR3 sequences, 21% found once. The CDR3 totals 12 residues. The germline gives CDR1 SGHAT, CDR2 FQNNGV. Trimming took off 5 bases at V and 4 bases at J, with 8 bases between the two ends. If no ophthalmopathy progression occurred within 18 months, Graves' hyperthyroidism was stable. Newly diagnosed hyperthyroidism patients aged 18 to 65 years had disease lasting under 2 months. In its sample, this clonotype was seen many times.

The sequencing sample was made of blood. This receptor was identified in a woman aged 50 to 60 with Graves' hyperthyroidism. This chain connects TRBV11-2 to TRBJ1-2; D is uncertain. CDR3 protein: CASSGLSYGYTF. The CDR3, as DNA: TGTGCCAGCAGCGGGCTGAGCTATGGCTACACCTTC. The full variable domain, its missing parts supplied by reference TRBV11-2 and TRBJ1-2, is EAGVAQSPRYKIIEKRQSVAFWCNPISGHATLYWYQQILGQGPKLLIQFQNNGVVDDSQLPKDRFSAERLKGVDSTLKIQPAKLEDSAVYLCASSGLSYGYTFGSGTRLTVV.